Given below is one T cell receptor (beta chain) in context. It lacks a known antigen. No per-base quality is available; no much larger clone lies one base away. The sample comes from a study of shared clonotypes between healthy human individuals (dated by TCRdb to about 2020). General notes on the study: Three men and a couple of women, aged 18 to 49 years, made up the cohort. Per donor, leukapheresis produced somewhere between about 0.8 and 9 billion PBMCs. For each donor, three plates each were used for CD4 naive and CD4 memory, two plates were used for CD8 naive, and one plate was used for CD8 memory. To increase sequencing depth and limit assay-specific biases, TCR repertoire library preparation and sequencing were carried out by different laboratories using diverse techniques. To estimate repertoire size and how much clonotype sharing occurs between individuals, the study deeply sequenced the blood TCR repertoires of roughly 5 healthy adults.

V gives up 0 bases and J gives up 3 bases, and the segment between their germline ends measures 10 bases. The CDR3 spans 14 residues, from the cysteine through the phenylalanine. Only CDR3 DNA is held: 42 bases, read in frame from base 1. Looking up the germline V gene yields CDR1 SGHRS and CDR2 YFSETQ. The research as a whole found: Pairwise subsampling led to the expectation that sequencing depth would affect the degree of clonotype sharing among donors. Sampling was limited to blood, and TCR repertoires in tissue likely differ from TCR repertoires in blood. Across a handful of donors, around 5% of naive CD4, roughly 3.3% of naive CD8, 2.3% of memory CD4, and under 0.45% of memory CD8 clonotypes were shared. Rarefaction of sorted-subset datasets indicated incomplete sequencing despite the large sequencing depth. Because the study included a small number of donors, the genetic and exposure-history diversity represented was limited. Compared with non-shared clonotypes, clonotypes shared by all four sorted-subset donors had higher generation probabilities. Naive subsets generally had larger estimated clonotype richness than memory subsets did.

Healthy HIV-negative adults with no recently reported acute infections or vaccinations were included as donors. Every donor was a Caucasian adult residing in Nashville, Tennessee, USA. CD4+ T cells were enriched by magnetic negative selection; naive cells were then positively selected on CD45RA, and the negative fraction formed the memory subset. Blood was collected by leukapheresis, and PBMCs were isolated by Ficoll-Histopaque density gradient centrifugation and then cryopreserved in liquid nitrogen vapor phase. Analytical flow cytometry was used to check the purity and quantity of every magnetically sorted T cell population. Genomic DNA was isolated from every sorted fraction and measured by UV absorbance on a Nanodrop 2000c. TCR CDR3 regions were amplified from genomic DNA by multiplex PCR using the deep immunoSEQ assay. Extracted genomic DNA from each cell subset was spread evenly across all wells of several immunoSEQ 96-well plates, with each plate serving as a replicate. For sorted subsets, approximately 0.2 ug of genomic DNA, equivalent to around 30,000 T cell genomes, went into each replicate PCR. Purified libraries were measured with a Qubit 3.0 fluorometer, size-checked on a Bioanalyzer 2100, and measured again with the KAPA Library Quantification kit. Each immunoSEQ 96-well plate was sequenced on its own single-read 150-cycle Illumina NextSeq 550 flow cell. On the authors' methods: The immunoSEQ output contained only junctional sequences without quality scores, so filtering could not match that applied to full-length reads. Sequences were annotated with PyIR, a Python wrapper for IgBLAST v1.9, and V/J genes and CDR3 were assigned using IMGT germline references. Any read was removed if the V/J assignment was weak (E-value above 1e-6), the CDR3 was missing, or the read contained stop codons, out-of-frame junctions, or ambiguous translated residues. V3J clonotypes were defined by identical inferred V gene, J gene, and CDR3 amino acid sequence. To compute the percentage overlap between repertoires, the number of shared unique clonotypes was divided by the size of the smaller repertoire. RTK rarefaction, the Chao1 estimator, and Recon v2.1 estimates of unobserved clonotypes were used to assess repertoire richness. For all TCRbeta clonotypes obtained by the gDNA method from several donors, generation probabilities were computed with OLGA. Entries here come from immuneACCESS through TCRdb and include only in-frame sequences with V and J called. Some clones fail to appear in such tables; in the studies checked, an unresolved V gene covers under half of the shortfall, and the cause of the remainder is unknown. V and J calls and clone size are those listed in that table; D and trimming were worked out from the DNA. The sample table contains 550,000 to 800,000 clones; only one count was recorded for around two thirds of them. The ten largest clones capture approximately 1.6% of the sample.

The V and J genes are TRBV5-1 and TRBJ2-7; there is no confident call for the D gene. The clonotype originates from a woman aged 25 to 39 in good health. Input material: memory CD4+ T cells sorted from blood. The sample's cell subset or site, from its label and the paper: CD45RA-negative fraction. The sequenced DNA is TGCGCCAGCAGCTTGGCGACTTTAAACTACGAGCAGTACTTC. This yields the protein CASSLATLNYEQYF.